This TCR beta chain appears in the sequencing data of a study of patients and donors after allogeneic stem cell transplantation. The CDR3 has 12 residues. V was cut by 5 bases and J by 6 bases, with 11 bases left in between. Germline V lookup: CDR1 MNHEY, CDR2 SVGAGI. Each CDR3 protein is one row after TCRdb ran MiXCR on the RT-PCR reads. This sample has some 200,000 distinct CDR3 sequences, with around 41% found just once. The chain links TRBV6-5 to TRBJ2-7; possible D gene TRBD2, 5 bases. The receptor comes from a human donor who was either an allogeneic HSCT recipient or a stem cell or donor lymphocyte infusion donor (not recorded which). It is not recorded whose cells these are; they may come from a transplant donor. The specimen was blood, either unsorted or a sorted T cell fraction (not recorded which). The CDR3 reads CASSPLLGEQYF. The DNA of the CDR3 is TGTGCCAGCAGTCCCCTACTAGGCGAGCAGTACTTC.